This TCR beta chain was identified in a study of T cell repertoires in cytomegalovirus infection. Using its own MiXCR run on the reads, TCRdb lists one record per CDR3 protein. The repertoire includes approximately 590,000 distinct CDR3 sequences, roughly 43% of them detected once, and roughly 50% sits in the top ten. On this clonotype itself: The antigen remains undetermined.

Here the sequenced sample was cultured PBMCs, taken from culture after CMV antigen stimulation. This receptor was taken from a human donor in good health (CMV status not recorded). Some clones in this sample may be carry-over from other donors' samples.

CDR3 sequence: CASSLGTRFGGNEQFF. The DNA for the CDR3 is TGTGCCAGCAGCTTAGGGACACGTTTCGGAGGCAATGAGCAGTTCTTC. This sequence joins TRBV7-8 and TRBJ2-1; the D gene could be TRBD1 or TRBD2 (5 bases each). The CDR3 sequence is 16 residues long. Germline V gives CDR1 SGHVS, CDR2 FQNEAQ. V gave up 1 base and J gave up 6 bases, with 16 bases separating them.